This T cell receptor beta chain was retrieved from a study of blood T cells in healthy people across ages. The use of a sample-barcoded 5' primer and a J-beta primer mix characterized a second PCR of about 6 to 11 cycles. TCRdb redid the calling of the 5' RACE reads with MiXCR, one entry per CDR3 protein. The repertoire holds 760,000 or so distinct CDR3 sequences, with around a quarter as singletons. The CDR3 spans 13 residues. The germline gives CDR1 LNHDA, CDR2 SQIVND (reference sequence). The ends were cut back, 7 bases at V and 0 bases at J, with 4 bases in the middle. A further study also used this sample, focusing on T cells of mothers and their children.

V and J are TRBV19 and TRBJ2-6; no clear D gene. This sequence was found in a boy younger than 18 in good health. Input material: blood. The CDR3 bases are TGTGCCAGTACAGTCTCTGGGGCCAACGTCCTGACTTTC. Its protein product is CASTVSGANVLTF.